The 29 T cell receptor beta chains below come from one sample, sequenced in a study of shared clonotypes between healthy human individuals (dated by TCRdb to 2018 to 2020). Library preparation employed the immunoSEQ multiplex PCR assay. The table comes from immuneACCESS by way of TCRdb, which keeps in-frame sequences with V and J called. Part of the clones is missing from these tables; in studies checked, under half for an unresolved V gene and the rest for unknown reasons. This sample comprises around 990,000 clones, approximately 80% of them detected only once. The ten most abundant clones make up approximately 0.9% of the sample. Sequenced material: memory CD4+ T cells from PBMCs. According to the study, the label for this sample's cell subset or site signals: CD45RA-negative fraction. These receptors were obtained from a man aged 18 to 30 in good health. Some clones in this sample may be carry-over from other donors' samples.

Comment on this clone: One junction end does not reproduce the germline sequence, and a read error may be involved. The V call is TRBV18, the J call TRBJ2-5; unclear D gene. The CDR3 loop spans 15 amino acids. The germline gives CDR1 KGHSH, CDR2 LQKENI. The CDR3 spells CASSSPVTWAETQYF. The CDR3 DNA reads TGTGCCAGCTCATCACCCGTGACTTGGGCAGAGACCCAGTACTTC.

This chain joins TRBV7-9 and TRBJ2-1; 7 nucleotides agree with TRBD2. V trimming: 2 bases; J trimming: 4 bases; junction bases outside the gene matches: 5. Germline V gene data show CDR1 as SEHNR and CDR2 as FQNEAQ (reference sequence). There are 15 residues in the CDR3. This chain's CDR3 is CASSLSPSGYNEQFF. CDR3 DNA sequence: TGTGCCAGCAGCTTAAGTCCTAGCGGATACAATGAGCAGTTCTTC.

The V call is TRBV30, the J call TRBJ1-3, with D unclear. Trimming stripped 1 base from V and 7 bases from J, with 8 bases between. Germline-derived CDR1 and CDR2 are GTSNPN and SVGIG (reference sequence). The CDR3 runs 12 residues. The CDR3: CAWSGPDNTIYF. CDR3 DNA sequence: TGTGCCTGGAGTGGGCCAGACAACACCATATATTTT.

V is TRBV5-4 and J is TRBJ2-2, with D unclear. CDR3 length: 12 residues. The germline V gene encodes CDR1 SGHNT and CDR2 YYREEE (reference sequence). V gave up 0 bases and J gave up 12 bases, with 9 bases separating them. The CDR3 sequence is CASSLDMGQLFF. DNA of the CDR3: TGTGCCAGCAGCTTGGATATGGGCCAGCTGTTTTTT.

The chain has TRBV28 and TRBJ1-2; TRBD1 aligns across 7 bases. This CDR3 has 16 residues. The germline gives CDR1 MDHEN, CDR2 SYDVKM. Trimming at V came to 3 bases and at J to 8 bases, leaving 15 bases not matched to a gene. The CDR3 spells CASSLAGGGSARGYTF. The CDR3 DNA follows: TGTGCCAGCAGTTTGGCAGGAGGGGGCTCGGCGAGAGGCTACACCTTC.

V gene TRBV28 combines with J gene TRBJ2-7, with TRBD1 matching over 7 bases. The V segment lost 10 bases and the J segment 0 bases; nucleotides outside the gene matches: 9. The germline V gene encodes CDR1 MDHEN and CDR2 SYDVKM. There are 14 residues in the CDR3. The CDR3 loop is CATHLRDSSYEQYF. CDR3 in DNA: TGTGCCACCCACCTCCGGGACAGCTCCTACGAGCAGTACTTC.

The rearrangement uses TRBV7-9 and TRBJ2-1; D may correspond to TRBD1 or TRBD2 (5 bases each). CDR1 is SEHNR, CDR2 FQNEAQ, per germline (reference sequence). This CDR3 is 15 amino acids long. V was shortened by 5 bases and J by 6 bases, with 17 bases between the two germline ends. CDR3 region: CASSPGPDVFNEQFF. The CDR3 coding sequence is TGTGCCAGCAGCCCGGGACCGGATGTCTTCAATGAGCAGTTCTTC. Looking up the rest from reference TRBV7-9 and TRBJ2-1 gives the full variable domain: DTGVSQNPRHKITKRGQNVTFRCDPISEHNRLYWYRQTLGQGPEFLTYFQNEAQLEKSRLLSDRFSAERPKGSFSTLEIQRTEQGDSAMYLCASSPGPDVFNEQFFGPGTRLTVL.

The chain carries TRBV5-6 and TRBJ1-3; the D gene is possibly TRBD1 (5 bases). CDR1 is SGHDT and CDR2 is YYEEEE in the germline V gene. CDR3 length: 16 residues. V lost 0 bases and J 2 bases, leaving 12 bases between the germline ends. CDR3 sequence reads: CASSLGIGTAGNTIYF. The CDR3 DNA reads TGTGCCAGCAGCTTGGGCATCGGGACCGCTGGAAACACCATATATTTT.

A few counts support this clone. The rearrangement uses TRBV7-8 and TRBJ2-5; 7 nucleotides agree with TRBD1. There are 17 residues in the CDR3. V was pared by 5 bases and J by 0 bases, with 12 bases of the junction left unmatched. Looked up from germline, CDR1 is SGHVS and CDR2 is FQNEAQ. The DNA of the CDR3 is TGTGCCAGCAGCCGAGGAATTTCGACAGGGTACCAAGAGACCCAGTACTTC. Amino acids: CASSRGISTGYQETQYF.

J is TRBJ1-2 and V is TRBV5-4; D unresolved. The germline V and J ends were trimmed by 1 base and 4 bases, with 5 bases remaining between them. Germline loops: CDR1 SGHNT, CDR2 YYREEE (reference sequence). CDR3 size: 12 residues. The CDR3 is CASSLSSYGYTF. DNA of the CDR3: TGTGCCAGCAGCTTGTCGAGCTATGGCTACACCTTC.

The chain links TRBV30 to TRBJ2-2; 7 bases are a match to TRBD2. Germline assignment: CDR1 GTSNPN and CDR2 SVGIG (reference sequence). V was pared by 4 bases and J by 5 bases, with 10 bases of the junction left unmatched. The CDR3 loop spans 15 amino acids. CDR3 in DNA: TGTGCCTGGATATACGGCGGGAGTGAGACCGGGGAGCTGTTTTTT. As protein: CAWIYGGSETGELFF.

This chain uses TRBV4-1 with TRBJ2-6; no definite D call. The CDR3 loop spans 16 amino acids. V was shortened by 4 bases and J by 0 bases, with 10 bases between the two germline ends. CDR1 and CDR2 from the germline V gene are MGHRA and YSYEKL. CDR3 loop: CASSLRTVSGANVLTF. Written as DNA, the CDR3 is TGCGCCAGCAGCCTAAGAACAGTCTCTGGGGCCAACGTCCTGACTTTC.

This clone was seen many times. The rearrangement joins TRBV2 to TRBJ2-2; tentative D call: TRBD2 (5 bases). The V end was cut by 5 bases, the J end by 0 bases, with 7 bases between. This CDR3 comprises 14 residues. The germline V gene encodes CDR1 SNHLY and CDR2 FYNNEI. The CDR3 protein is CASSRLTNTGELFF. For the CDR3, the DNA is TGTGCCAGCAGTAGACTAACGAACACCGGGGAGCTGTTTTTT.

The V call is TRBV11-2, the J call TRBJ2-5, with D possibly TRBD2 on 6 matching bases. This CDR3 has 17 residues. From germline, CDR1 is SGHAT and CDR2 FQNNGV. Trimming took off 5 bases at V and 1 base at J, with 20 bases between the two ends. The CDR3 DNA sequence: TGTGCCAGCAGCCTCAGGGTAGGAGGGACTCTCCAAGAGACCCAGTACTTC. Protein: CASSLRVGGTLQETQYF.

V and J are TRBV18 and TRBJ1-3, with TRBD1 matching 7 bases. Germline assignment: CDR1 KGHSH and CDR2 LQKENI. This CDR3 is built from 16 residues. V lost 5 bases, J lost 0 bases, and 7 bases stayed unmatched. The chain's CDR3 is CASSGDRVNSGNTIYF. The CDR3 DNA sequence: TGTGCCAGCTCAGGAGACAGGGTTAACTCTGGAAACACCATATATTTT.

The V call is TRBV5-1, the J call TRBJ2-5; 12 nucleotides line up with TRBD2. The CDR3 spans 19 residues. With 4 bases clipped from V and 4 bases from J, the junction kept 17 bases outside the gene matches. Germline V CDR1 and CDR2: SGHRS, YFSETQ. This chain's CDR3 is CASSVEPPIGLAGRETQYF. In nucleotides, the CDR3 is TGCGCCAGCAGCGTAGAACCTCCCATTGGACTAGCGGGAAGAGAGACCCAGTACTTC.

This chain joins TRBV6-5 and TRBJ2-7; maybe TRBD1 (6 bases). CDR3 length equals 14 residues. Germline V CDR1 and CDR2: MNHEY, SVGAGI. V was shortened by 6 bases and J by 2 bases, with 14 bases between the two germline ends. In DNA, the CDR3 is TGTGCCAGCAGGAGGACAGCCGAGGCCTACGAGCAGTACTTC. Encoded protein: CASRRTAEAYEQYF.

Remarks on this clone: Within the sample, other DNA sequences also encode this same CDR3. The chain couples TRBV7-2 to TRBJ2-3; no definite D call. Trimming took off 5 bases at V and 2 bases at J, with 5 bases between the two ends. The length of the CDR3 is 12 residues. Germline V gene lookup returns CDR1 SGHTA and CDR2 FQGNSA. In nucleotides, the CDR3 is TGTGCCAGCAGCCCCTACACAGATACGCAGTATTTT. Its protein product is CASSPYTDTQYF.

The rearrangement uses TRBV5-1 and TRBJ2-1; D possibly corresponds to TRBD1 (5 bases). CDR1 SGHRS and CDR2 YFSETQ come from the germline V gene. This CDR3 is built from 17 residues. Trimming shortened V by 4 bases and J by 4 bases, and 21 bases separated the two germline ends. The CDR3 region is CASSPTLRTDIYNEQFF. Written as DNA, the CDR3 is TGCGCCAGCAGCCCCACGCTCAGGACGGACATATACAATGAGCAGTTCTTC.

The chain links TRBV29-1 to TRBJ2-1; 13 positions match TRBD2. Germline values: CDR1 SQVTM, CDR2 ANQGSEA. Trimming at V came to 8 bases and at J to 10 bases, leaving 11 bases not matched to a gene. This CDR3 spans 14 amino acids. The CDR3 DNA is TGCAGCTCACTCGGACTAGCGGGAGACGGCGAGCAGTTCTTC. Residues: CSSLGLAGDGEQFF.

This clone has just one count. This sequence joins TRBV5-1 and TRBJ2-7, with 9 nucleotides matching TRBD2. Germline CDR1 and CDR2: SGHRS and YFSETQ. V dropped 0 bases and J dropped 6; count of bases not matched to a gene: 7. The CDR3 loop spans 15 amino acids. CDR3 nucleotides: TGCGCCAGCAGCTTGGACGGGACTAGCCGACTCGAGCAGTACTTC. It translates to CASSLDGTSRLEQYF.

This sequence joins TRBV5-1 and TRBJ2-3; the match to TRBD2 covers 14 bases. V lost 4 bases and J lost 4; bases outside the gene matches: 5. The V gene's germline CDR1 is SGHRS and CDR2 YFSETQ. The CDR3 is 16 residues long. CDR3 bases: TGCGCCAGCAGCGCCGGGACTAGCGGGAGTGCAGATACGCAGTATTTT. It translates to CASSAGTSGSADTQYF.

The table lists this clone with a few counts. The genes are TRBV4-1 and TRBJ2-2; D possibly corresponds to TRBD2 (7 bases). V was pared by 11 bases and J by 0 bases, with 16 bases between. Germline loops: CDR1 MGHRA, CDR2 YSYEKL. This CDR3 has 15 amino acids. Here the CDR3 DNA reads TGCGCCTCACGGGGGGCAGGGGCGAACACCGGGGAGCTGTTTTTT. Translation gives CASRGAGANTGELFF.

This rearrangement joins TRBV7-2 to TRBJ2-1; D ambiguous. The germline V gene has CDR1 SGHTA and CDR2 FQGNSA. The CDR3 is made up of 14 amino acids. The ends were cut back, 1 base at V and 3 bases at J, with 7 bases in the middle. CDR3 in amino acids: CASSLVVFYNEQFF. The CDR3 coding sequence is TGTGCCAGCAGCTTAGTTGTGTTCTACAATGAGCAGTTCTTC.

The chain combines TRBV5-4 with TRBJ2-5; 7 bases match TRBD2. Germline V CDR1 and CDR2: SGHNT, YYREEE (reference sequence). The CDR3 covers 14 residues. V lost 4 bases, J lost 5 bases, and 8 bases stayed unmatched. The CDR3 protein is CASSTRLGGETQYF. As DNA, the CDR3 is TGTGCCAGCAGCACGCGCCTGGGAGGGGAGACCCAGTACTTC.

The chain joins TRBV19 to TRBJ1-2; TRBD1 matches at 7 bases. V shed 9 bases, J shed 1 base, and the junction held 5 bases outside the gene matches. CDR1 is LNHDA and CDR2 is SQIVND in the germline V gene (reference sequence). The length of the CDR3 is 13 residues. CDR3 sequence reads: CASRRDSNYGYTF. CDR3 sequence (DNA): TGTGCCAGCCGCCGGGACAGTAACTATGGCTACACCTTC.

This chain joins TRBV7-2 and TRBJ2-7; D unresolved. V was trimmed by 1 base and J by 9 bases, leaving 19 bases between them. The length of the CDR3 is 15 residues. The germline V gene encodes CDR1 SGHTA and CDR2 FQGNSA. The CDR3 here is CASSLGRAAEGMQYF. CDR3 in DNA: TGTGCCAGCAGCTTAGGAAGGGCTGCCGAAGGGATGCAGTACTTC.

CDR3 loop: CASRKDRGAGGYTF. The DNA of the CDR3 is TGTGCCAGCAGAAAAGACAGGGGGGCCGGTGGCTACACCTTC. The V call is TRBV28, the J call TRBJ1-2, with TRBD1 matching over 9 bases. The J segment lost 7 bases and the V segment lost 6 bases, leaving 9 bases of the junction unmatched. Germline lookup yields CDR1 MDHEN and CDR2 SYDVKM. The CDR3 is 14 amino acids.

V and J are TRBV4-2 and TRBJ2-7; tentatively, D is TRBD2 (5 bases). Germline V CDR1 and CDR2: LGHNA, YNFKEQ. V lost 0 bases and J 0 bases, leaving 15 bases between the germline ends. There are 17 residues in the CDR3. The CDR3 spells CASSQDNLPTSSYEQYF. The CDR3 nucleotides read TGTGCCAGCAGCCAAGATAATCTTCCTACTAGCTCCTACGAGCAGTACTTC.